Below are 25 T cell receptor beta chains sequenced from a single sample in a study of blood T cell repertoires in COVID-19. The repertoire was sequenced with immunoSEQ multiplex PCR; TCRdb's copy has only in-frame clones and lacks some. The table has more than 90,000 clones, approximately 78% seen once. Sequenced material: peripheral blood. All receptors derive from a man in his 70s with acute or convalescent COVID-19.

This chain uses TRBV15 with TRBJ1-1; no firm D call. The CDR3 has 15 amino acids. The V end was cut by 7 bases, the J end by 1 base, with 16 bases between. The germline V gene encodes CDR1 LNHNV and CDR2 YYDKDF (reference sequence). The CDR3 here is CATNFDGVTNTEAFF. The CDR3, as DNA: TGTGCCACCAACTTTGACGGGGTGACGAACACTGAAGCTTTCTTT.

This rearrangement joins TRBV28 to TRBJ2-3; D might be TRBD1 (6 bases). V gave up 7 bases and J gave up 4 bases, with 12 bases separating them. Germline values: CDR1 MDHEN, CDR2 SYDVKM. This CDR3 is built from 13 residues. The CDR3 DNA reads as TGTGCCAGCAAGAACAGGGAAGCAGATACGCAGTATTTT. It encodes CASKNREADTQYF.

This sequence joins TRBV7-3 and TRBJ1-1, with D maybe TRBD1 (6 bases). Per germline, CDR1 SGHTA and CDR2 FQGTGA. The V end lost 4 bases, the J end lost 5 bases, and 11 bases lay between the germline ends. The length of the CDR3 is 13 residues. CDR3 sequence: CASSSDSLTEAFF. CDR3 bases: TGTGCCAGCAGCTCGGACAGTTTGACTGAAGCTTTCTTT.

This chain uses TRBV11-2 with TRBJ1-2; tentative D call: TRBD1 (6 bases). The CDR3 spans 13 residues. With 7 bases removed from V and 7 bases from J, the gap between germline ends came to 16 bases. Per germline, CDR1 SGHAT and CDR2 FQNNGV. As DNA, the CDR3 is TGTGCCAGCACTTCTAATACAGGGCTTGGCTACACCTTC. Translating gives CASTSNTGLGYTF.

The chain combines TRBV25-1 with TRBJ2-7, with TRBD1 as a possible D gene (5 bases). Between the trimmed V and J ends, which lost 5 bases and 2 bases, there was a span of 22 bases. The CDR3 runs 17 residues. CDR1 MGHDK and CDR2 SYGVNS come from the germline V gene. The CDR3 DNA sequence: TGTGCCAGCAGTTTTCCTGGGTCCAGGGTCTCTACCTACGAGCAGTACTTC. Amino acids: CASSFPGSRVSTYEQYF.

The gene calls are TRBV4-2 and TRBJ2-4, with D maybe TRBD2 (5 bases). This CDR3 region has 12 residues. Germline V lookup: CDR1 LGHNA, CDR2 YNFKEQ. V was trimmed by 3 bases and J by 8 bases, leaving 8 bases between them. CDR3 nucleotide sequence: TGTGCCAGCAGCCAGGACTTAGACATTCAGTACTTC. Protein: CASSQDLDIQYF.

This clone was recorded once. The V and J genes are TRBV5-1 and TRBJ1-2; no firm D call. V lost 0 bases to trimming and J lost 5 bases, with 8 bases between them. The CDR3 is 13 residues long. CDR1 SGHRS and CDR2 YFSETQ come from the germline V gene. The CDR3 here is CASSLETQYGYTF. Here the CDR3 DNA reads TGCGCCAGCAGCTTGGAGACACAGTATGGCTACACCTTC.

The chain links TRBV12-3 or TRBV12-4 to TRBJ2-7, with D possibly being TRBD1 (6 bases). The CDR3 is 13 amino acids. V lost 3 bases and J lost 1, with 7 bases in between. This CDR3 reads CASSLTGSYEQYF. The CDR3 DNA reads as TGTGCCAGCAGTTTGACAGGTTCCTACGAGCAGTACTTC.

The chain employs TRBV20-1 and TRBJ1-4, with TRBD1 matching over 9 bases. This CDR3 is built from 15 residues. Losses at the gene ends were 3 bases for V and 5 bases for J; bases not matched to a gene: 7. CDR1 DFQATT and CDR2 SNEGSKA come from the germline V gene (reference sequence). CDR3 protein: CSASGVGQGNEKLFF. CDR3 sequence (DNA): TGCAGTGCTAGTGGAGTTGGACAGGGGAATGAAAAACTGTTTTTT.

This chain uses TRBV15 with TRBJ2-3, with D unclear. The CDR3 runs to 16 residues. Germline values: CDR1 LNHNV, CDR2 YYDKDF (reference sequence). V was trimmed by 0 bases and J by 1 base, leaving 11 bases between them. The CDR3 spells CATSRDLPARTDTQYF. DNA of the CDR3: TGTGCCACCAGCAGAGATCTACCTGCCCGCACAGATACGCAGTATTTT.

V is TRBV5-1 and J is TRBJ1-3; D remains unclear. Per the germline V gene, CDR1 is SGHRS and CDR2 is YFSETQ. The CDR3 is 14 residues long. V lost 0 bases and J lost 7, with 11 bases in between. The CDR3 DNA sequence: TGCGCCAGCAGCTTGGATGGTTCTACGAACACCATATATTTT. Residues: CASSLDGSTNTIYF. Variable domain in full (rest from reference TRBV5-1 and TRBJ1-3): KAGVTQTPRYLIKTRGQQVTLSCSPISGHRSVSWYQQTPGQGLQFLFEYFSETQRNKGNFPGRFSGRQFSNSRSEMNVSTLELGDSALYLCASSLDGSTNTIYFGEGSWLTVV.

This clone was counted at least ten times. This chain links TRBV29-1 with TRBJ1-3; tentative D call: TRBD1 (5 bases). Trimming shortened V by 7 bases and J by 4 bases, and 11 bases separated the two germline ends. From germline, CDR1 is SQVTM and CDR2 ANQGSEA. The CDR3 runs to 12 residues. CDR3 sequence (DNA): TGCAGCGCAGACGGGGGGGGAAACACCATATATTTT. Its protein is CSADGGGNTIYF.

This clone was observed a handful of times. The rearrangement joins TRBV11-2 to TRBJ2-2; weak D call: TRBD1 (5 bases). Germline CDR1 SGHAT, CDR2 FQNNGV. CDR3 size: 14 residues. The V and J ends lost 7 bases and 2 bases respectively, with 11 bases between them. The CDR3 DNA sequence: TGTGCCAGCACCGCCGGACACAACACCGGGGAGCTGTTTTTT. Its protein product is CASTAGHNTGELFF. The whole variable domain, filled in from reference TRBV11-2 and TRBJ2-2, reads EAGVAQSPRYKIIEKRQSVAFWCNPISGHATLYWYQQILGQGPKLLIQFQNNGVVDDSQLPKDRFSAERLKGVDSTLKIQPAKLEDSAVYLCASTAGHNTGELFFGEGSRLTVL.

About this clone: Mismatch with germline at one junction end may stem from a read error. This sequence joins TRBV10-3 and TRBJ1-3; D may be TRBD1 (5 bases). Germline CDR1 ENHRY, CDR2 SYGVKD. This CDR3 region has 12 residues. CDR3 sequence: CAIGEKFATVFF. CDR3 DNA: TGTGCCATCGGGGAAAAGTTCGCGACAGTCTTTTTT.

The chain employs TRBV4-2 and TRBJ2-1, with a tentative D call TRBD1 (6 bases). The ends were cut back, 3 bases at V and 8 bases at J, with 17 bases in the middle. The CDR3 contains 15 residues. From germline, CDR1 is LGHNA and CDR2 YNFKEQ. CDR3 bases: TGTGCCAGCAGCCAGGGCCATGTTGGGGGCGATGAGCAGTTCTTC. The encoded protein is CASSQGHVGGDEQFF.

This chain connects TRBV19 to TRBJ2-5; D may be TRBD2 (5 bases). Germline V gene lookup returns CDR1 LNHDA and CDR2 SQIVND (reference sequence). The CDR3 sequence is 16 residues long. Deletions cut 7 bases from V and 4 bases from J, with 22 bases between. CDR3 protein: CASTAGRLGRAETQYF. For the CDR3, the DNA is TGTGCCAGTACCGCCGGTCGACTGGGGAGAGCAGAGACCCAGTACTTC.

The chain joins TRBV7-3 to TRBJ2-3, with TRBD1 matching over 9 bases. Germline values: CDR1 SGHTA, CDR2 FQGTGA. Trimming removed 5 bases from V and 6 bases from J; junction bases left unmatched: 6. The CDR3 is 14 residues long. The CDR3 region is CASSAGQGRDTQYF. DNA for the CDR3: TGTGCCAGCAGCGCAGGACAGGGGAGGGATACGCAGTATTTT. Variable domain in full (rest from reference TRBV7-3 and TRBJ2-3): GAGVSQTPSNKVTEKGKYVELRCDPISGHTALYWYRQSLGQGPEFLIYFQGTGAADDSGLPNDRFFAVRPEGSVSTLKIQRTERGDSAVYLCASSAGQGRDTQYFGPGTRLTVL.

The V call is TRBV4-1, the J call TRBJ2-1, with 9 positions matching TRBD2. This CDR3 region has 16 residues. The V gene end was trimmed by 0 bases and the J gene end by 4 bases; junction bases not matched to a gene: 4. Germline assignment: CDR1 MGHRA and CDR2 YSYEKL. CDR3 protein: CASSQEGGRGYNEQFF. CDR3 nucleotide sequence: TGCGCCAGCAGCCAAGAAGGCGGGAGGGGGTACAATGAGCAGTTCTTC.

The chain is built from TRBV19 and TRBJ1-5, with TRBD1 identical over 11 bases. Germline CDR1 is LNHDA and CDR2 is SQIVND (reference sequence). Germline trimming cut 7 bases from V and 7 bases from J; bases unmatched to any gene: 9. The CDR3 extends over 15 amino acids. CDR3 amino acids: CASKPSGTGGQPQHF. DNA of the CDR3: TGTGCCAGTAAACCCTCCGGGACAGGGGGGCAGCCCCAGCATTTT.

This clone showed up just a few times. This sequence joins TRBV15 and TRBJ2-2; TRBD2 might be the D (6 bases). The CDR3 has 14 residues. Germline CDR1 is LNHNV and CDR2 is YYDKDF (reference sequence). V was clipped by 0 bases and J by 6 bases, with 8 bases between them. The CDR3 sequence: CATSRDSGAGELFF. CDR3 DNA: TGTGCCACCAGCAGAGATTCGGGAGCCGGGGAGCTGTTTTTT.

V and J are TRBV5-1 and TRBJ1-1; perhaps TRBD1 as D (6 bases). Germline V CDR1 and CDR2: SGHRS, YFSETQ. The V end lost 3 bases, the J end lost 6 bases, and 15 bases lay between the germline ends. This CDR3 contains 14 residues. The CDR3 DNA follows: TGCGCCAGCAGCTCCACCGCAGGGGCCCCTGAAGCTTTCTTT. This gives the protein CASSSTAGAPEAFF. Full variable domain (remainder filled in from reference TRBV5-1 and TRBJ1-1): KAGVTQTPRYLIKTRGQQVTLSCSPISGHRSVSWYQQTPGQGLQFLFEYFSETQRNKGNFPGRFSGRQFSNSRSEMNVSTLELGDSALYLCASSSTAGAPEAFFGQGTRLTVV.

The genes are TRBV7-3 and TRBJ2-3; 9 nucleotides line up with TRBD2. V lost 6 bases and J lost 4; bases outside the gene matches: 8. This CDR3 comprises 15 residues. Germline-derived CDR1 and CDR2 are SGHTA and FQGTGA. The CDR3 loop is CASRPRTSVSDTQYF. In DNA form, the CDR3 reads TGTGCCAGCAGACCCAGGACTAGCGTGTCAGATACGCAGTATTTT.

This chain links TRBV4-2 with TRBJ2-1, with D perhaps matching TRBD2 (6 bases). CDR3 size: 17 residues. Per germline, CDR1 LGHNA and CDR2 YNFKEQ. The V gene lost 1 base and the J gene lost 6 bases, with 19 bases spanning the gap. The CDR3: CASSQGFGGTGTNEQFF. The CDR3 DNA reads as TGTGCCAGCAGCCAAGGATTCGGCGGGACTGGGACCAATGAGCAGTTCTTC.

The chain combines TRBV9 with TRBJ2-2, with D tentatively TRBD1 (5 bases). V lost 4 bases to trimming and J lost 4 bases, with 23 bases between them. The CDR3 runs 18 residues. Germline V gene sequence: CDR1 SGDLS, CDR2 YYNGEE. The CDR3 loop is CASSPYTAGSWATGELFF. CDR3 nucleotide sequence: TGTGCCAGCAGCCCTTACACTGCAGGGTCTTGGGCCACCGGGGAGCTGTTTTTT.

The genes are TRBV24-1 and TRBJ2-3, with 12 bases aligning to TRBD2. The CDR3 is 17 residues long. Per the germline V gene, CDR1 is KGHDR and CDR2 is SFDVKD. Unmatched junction bases numbered 7, after V lost 3 bases and J lost 4 bases. The CDR3 loop is CATSDTLSSGRADTQYF. The DNA of the CDR3 is TGTGCCACCAGTGATACTCTTTCTAGCGGGAGGGCAGATACGCAGTATTTT.